This T cell receptor (beta chain) originates from a study of long-term antiretroviral therapy in people with HIV. Running of the v3.0 immunoSEQ assay took place at survey level. Sequencing used immunoSEQ multiplex PCR; TCRdb keeps in-frame clones, though not all of them. This table has approximately 22,000 clones, about 86% appearing once. Germline loops: CDR1 SGHRS, CDR2 YFSETQ. The CDR3 extends over 14 amino acids. Trimming took off 0 bases at V and 6 bases at J, with 9 bases between the two ends. The source material was unsorted PBMCs, sampled 1.3 years after starting antiretroviral therapy. V gene TRBV5-1 combines with J gene TRBJ2-2, with D perhaps TRBD2 (5 bases). This clonotype was sampled from a man in his fifties or sixties with HIV. CDR3 residues: CASSLAEVPGELFF. CDR3 coding DNA: TGCGCCAGCAGCTTGGCGGAGGTACCCGGGGAGCTGTTTTTT.